These 32 T cell receptor beta chains were all obtained from the same sample, sequenced in a study of PD-1 blockade in classical Hodgkin lymphoma. Following autologous stem cell transplantation, relapse occurred in every patient, and exposure to brentuximab vedotin varied. Here immunoSEQ multiplex PCR was the method, and the copy in TCRdb shows in-frame clones only, minus some. The sample shows 100,000 or so clones, approximately 90% of them seen only once. Sample: peripheral blood mononuclear cells (PBMCs), taken before the second cycle of nivolumab. The receptor source for this set is a human donor with classical Hodgkin lymphoma.

This clone has more than one count but fewer than ten. Because the CDR3's place on the DNA is in doubt, the DNA is left out and the CDR3 is given as listed by TCRdb. The chain has TRBV4-3 and TRBJ1-3. The CDR3 has 12 amino acids, counting both end residues. Germline loops: CDR1 LGHNA, CDR2 YSLEER. The CDR3 loop reads CASSQYFGTIYF.

J is TRBJ2-3 and V is TRBV7-2; perhaps TRBD2 as D (5 bases). This CDR3 spans 12 amino acids. The V and J ends lost 5 bases and 2 bases respectively, with 5 bases between them. Per germline, CDR1 SGHTA and CDR2 FQGNSA. The CDR3 is CASSDYTDTQYF. The CDR3 nucleotides are TGTGCCAGCAGCGACTACACAGATACGCAGTATTTT.

This clone showed up just once. V gene TRBV5-1 combines with J gene TRBJ1-4; D not resolved. The ends were cut back, 4 bases at V and 8 bases at J, with 12 bases in the middle. Germline CDR1 is SGHRS and CDR2 is YFSETQ. This CDR3 spans 13 amino acids. CDR3 sequence reads: CASSTGLGEKLFF. The CDR3 DNA is TGCGCCAGCAGCACGGGTCTGGGGGAAAAACTGTTTTTT. The variable domain in full, with the rest retrieved from reference TRBV5-1 and TRBJ1-4, is KAGVTQTPRYLIKTRGQQVTLSCSPISGHRSVSWYQQTPGQGLQFLFEYFSETQRNKGNFPGRFSGRQFSNSRSEMNVSTLELGDSALYLCASSTGLGEKLFFGSGTQLSVL.

This chain connects TRBV30 to TRBJ2-7; D is unresolved. The CDR3 sequence is 14 residues long. Germline V lookup: CDR1 GTSNPN, CDR2 SVGIG (reference sequence). The ends were cut back, 0 bases at V and 3 bases at J, with 12 bases in the middle. Here the CDR3 DNA reads TGTGCCTGGAGTGTAGAGGATAAGGGCTACGAGCAGTACTTC. Protein sequence: CAWSVEDKGYEQYF.

The chain links TRBV11-2 to TRBJ1-1, with D uncertain. V dropped 3 bases and J dropped 4 bases, with 3 bases sitting between them. Germline V CDR1 and CDR2: SGHAT, FQNNGV. The CDR3 is made up of 11 amino acids. CDR3 sequence reads: CASSLGTEAFF. The DNA of the CDR3 is TGTGCCAGCAGCTTGGGCACTGAAGCTTTCTTT.

This sequence joins TRBV7-9 and TRBJ2-5, with 12 bases fitting TRBD2. CDR3 size: 17 residues. V was clipped by 0 bases and J by 5 bases; unmatched bases: 7. Germline V gene data show CDR1 as SEHNR and CDR2 as FQNEAQ (reference sequence). DNA of the CDR3: TGTGCCAGCAGCTTAGCCGGACTAGCGGGGAGCCAGGAGACCCAGTACTTC. Protein sequence: CASSLAGLAGSQETQYF.

This sequence joins TRBV7-2 and TRBJ2-1; 7 nucleotides line up with TRBD2. CDR1 and CDR2 (germline): SGHTA, FQGNSA. V shed 1 base, J shed 3 bases, and the junction held 6 bases outside the gene matches. The CDR3 totals 16 residues. The CDR3 region is CASSLVRLAVYNEQFF. The CDR3, as DNA: TGTGCCAGCAGCTTAGTAAGGCTAGCGGTCTACAATGAGCAGTTCTTC. The entire variable domain, with the rest obtained from reference TRBV7-2 and TRBJ2-1, is as follows: GAGVSQSPSNKVTEKGKDVELRCDPISGHTALYWYRQSLGQGLEFLIYFQGNSAPDKSGLPSDRFSAERTGGSVSTLTIQRTQQEDSAVYLCASSLVRLAVYNEQFFGPGTRLTVL.

The rearrangement joins TRBV5-6 to TRBJ1-5, with TRBD1 as a possible D gene (6 bases). Germline-derived CDR1 and CDR2 are SGHDT and YYEEEE. The CDR3 runs 14 residues. Deletions cut 2 bases from V and 3 bases from J, with 9 bases between. The CDR3 here is CASSLGQFNQPQHF. CDR3 nucleotides: TGTGCCAGCAGCTTAGGACAGTTCAATCAGCCCCAGCATTTT.

The V gene is TRBV7-9, the J gene TRBJ1-1; no reliable D call. V lost 3 bases to trimming and J lost 7 bases, with 9 bases between them. The germline CDR1 and CDR2 sequences are SEHNR and FQNEAQ (reference sequence). The CDR3 loop spans 12 amino acids. CDR3 loop: CASSFGAGEAFF. CDR3 DNA sequence: TGTGCCAGCAGCTTCGGCGCAGGTGAAGCTTTCTTT.

V gene TRBV29-1 combines with J gene TRBJ2-7; TRBD1 aligns across 9 bases. Germline lookup yields CDR1 SQVTM and CDR2 ANQGSEA. With V trimmed by 7 bases and J by 2 bases, 3 bases remained unmatched. CDR3 length equals 12 residues. CDR3 residues: CSARTGAYEQYF. The CDR3 nucleotides are TGCAGCGCGAGGACAGGGGCCTACGAGCAGTACTTC.

J is TRBJ2-1 and V is TRBV28; D is tentatively TRBD1 or TRBD2 (6 bases each). This CDR3 has 17 amino acids. V was shortened by 1 base and J by 8 bases, with 21 bases between the two germline ends. Germline V gives CDR1 MDHEN, CDR2 SYDVKM. The DNA of the CDR3 is TGTGCCAGCAGTTTATTAGGGGGGACGGACGAACATGATGAGCAGTTCTTC. Translated: CASSLLGGTDEHDEQFF.

This chain connects TRBV10-1 to TRBJ1-1, with D possibly being TRBD1 (6 bases). The CDR3 length is 18 residues. V was clipped by 6 bases and J by 5 bases, with 28 bases between them. Germline V gives CDR1 WNHNN, CDR2 SYGVQD (reference sequence). CDR3 nucleotide sequence: TGCGCCAGCAGAGGAAGTCGGGCCCTACAGGGCCCTTGGACTGAAGCTTTCTTT. This sequence encodes CASRGSRALQGPWTEAFF.

The V gene is TRBV7-8, the J gene TRBJ1-1; D might be TRBD1 (6 bases). The CDR3 is 15 residues long. In germline, CDR1 is SGHVS, CDR2 FQNEAQ. V dropped 2 bases and J dropped 7 bases, with 17 bases sitting between them. CDR3 residues: CASSLFLGGRDEAFF. DNA for the CDR3: TGTGCCAGCAGCTTATTCCTGGGGGGGCGCGATGAAGCTTTCTTT. Full variable domain (rest looked up from reference TRBV7-8 and TRBJ1-1): GAGVSQSPRYKVAKRGQDVALRCDPISGHVSLFWYQQALGQGPEFLTYFQNEAQLDKSGLPSDRFFAERPEGSVSTLKIQRTQQEDSAVYLCASSLFLGGRDEAFFGQGTRLTVV.

V is TRBV11-2 and J is TRBJ1-1; 8 bases are shared with TRBD1. The CDR3 runs 14 residues. Trimming took 4 bases from V and 3 from J; bases not matched to a gene: 4. The germline CDR1 and CDR2 sequences are SGHAT and FQNNGV. The CDR3 loop reads CASSSTGDYTEAFF. CDR3 nucleotides: TGTGCCAGCAGCTCGACAGGGGATTACACTGAAGCTTTCTTT.

This CDR3 is CASSLGLAAGTPQYF. The CDR3 DNA is TGTGCCAGCAGCCTGGGACTAGCGGCTGGCACTCCGCAGTATTTT. The chain employs TRBV2 and TRBJ2-3, with TRBD2 matching 11 bases. After removal of 6 bases from V and 10 bases from J, the junction contained 12 bases not matched to a gene. CDR3 length: 15 residues. Germline V gives CDR1 SNHLY, CDR2 FYNNEI.

V and J are TRBV29-1 and TRBJ2-5, with TRBD2 matching 7 bases. V shed 3 bases and J 2 bases; nucleotides not matched to a gene: 12. CDR3 length equals 16 residues. Germline CDR1 and CDR2: SQVTM and ANQGSEA. In nucleotides, the CDR3 is TGCAGCGTTGACACTTGGGGGGGAAGAGGGCAAGAGACCCAGTACTTC. This gives the protein CSVDTWGGRGQETQYF.

The chain has TRBV5-8 and TRBJ2-1, with TRBD2 matching over 9 bases. V lost 5 bases, J lost 9 bases, and 6 bases stayed unmatched. Looked up from germline, CDR1 is SGHTS and CDR2 is YDEGEE. The CDR3 extends over 13 amino acids. This CDR3 reads CASRGLAGFEQFF. The DNA of the CDR3 is TGTGCCAGCAGGGGGCTAGCGGGGTTTGAGCAGTTCTTC.

The chain is built from TRBV7-9 and TRBJ2-1, with 10 bases matching TRBD1. V was clipped by 4 bases and J by 2 bases; unmatched bases: 2. The CDR3 contains 15 residues. Germline V gene lookup returns CDR1 SEHNR and CDR2 FQNEAQ (reference sequence). CDR3 bases: TGTGCCAGCAGCTACGGGACAGGGGCCTACAATGAGCAGTTCTTC. This sequence encodes CASSYGTGAYNEQFF.

This chain connects TRBV4-3 to TRBJ2-1; D unresolved. CDR1 is LGHNA and CDR2 is YSLEER in the germline V gene. The ends were cut back, 0 bases at V and 9 bases at J, with 12 bases in the middle. This CDR3 spans 14 amino acids. CDR3 sequence: CASSQDLRRAEQFF. DNA of the CDR3: TGCGCCAGCAGCCAAGACCTTAGGCGCGCTGAGCAGTTCTTC.

The chain carries TRBV2 and TRBJ2-3; D may be TRBD1 or TRBD2 (6 bases each). Looked up from germline, CDR1 is SNHLY and CDR2 is FYNNEI. This CDR3 is 13 amino acids long. V lost 6 bases to trimming and J lost 6 bases, with 13 bases between them. CDR3: CASRRQAGDTQYF. In DNA, the CDR3 is TGTGCCAGCAGGAGACAGGCGGGGGATACGCAGTATTTT.

V gene TRBV7-8 combines with J gene TRBJ1-2; D unclear. The V and J ends lost 5 bases and 2 bases respectively, with 21 bases between them. CDR1 and CDR2 (germline): SGHVS, FQNEAQ. This CDR3 is built from 17 residues. CDR3 in amino acids: CASSPPREGIGNYGYTF. The CDR3 coding sequence is TGTGCCAGCAGCCCCCCGAGGGAAGGGATTGGGAACTATGGCTACACCTTC.

V and J are TRBV9 and TRBJ2-4; weak D call: TRBD2 (5 bases). The germline gives CDR1 SGDLS, CDR2 YYNGEE. V lost 0 bases and J lost 0, with 10 bases in between. This CDR3 is built from 16 residues. The CDR3 DNA follows: TGTGCCAGCAGCGTAGAGGACGGACTAGCCAAAAACATTCAGTACTTC. It is translated as CASSVEDGLAKNIQYF.

This chain connects TRBV19 to TRBJ1-2; 9 nucleotides agree with TRBD1. The CDR3 runs 14 residues. V lost 5 bases and J lost 7; bases outside the gene matches: 8. Germline loops: CDR1 LNHDA, CDR2 SQIVND (reference sequence). CDR3 sequence (DNA): TGTGCCAGTAGTGTCCGGGACAGGGTTTCTGGCTACACCTTC. Its translation: CASSVRDRVSGYTF.

J is TRBJ2-7 and V is TRBV11-2, with 7 bases that match TRBD1. Germline V gives CDR1 SGHAT, CDR2 FQNNGV. CDR3 length: 12 residues. V lost 5 bases to trimming and J lost 3 bases; unmatched junction nucleotides: 1. The CDR3 nucleotides read TGTGCCAGCAGCAGACAGGGCTACGAGCAGTACTTC. Translated, it gives CASSRQGYEQYF.

The chain has TRBV11-3 and TRBJ2-1; 7 bases are shared with TRBD2. Trimming took 3 bases from V and 13 from J; bases not matched to a gene: 6. The CDR3 length is 12 residues. The germline CDR1 and CDR2 sequences are SGHNT and YENEEA. CDR3 amino acids: CASSFPAGVQFF. The CDR3 region has the DNA TGTGCCAGCAGCTTCCCCGCGGGGGTACAGTTCTTC.

The J gene is TRBJ1-5, the V gene TRBV28; 8 bases map to TRBD1. CDR1 and CDR2 (germline): MDHEN, SYDVKM. Trimming cost V 6 bases and J 7 bases; bases outside gene matches: 5. The length of the CDR3 is 13 residues. This CDR3 is CASRWSGGQPQHF. CDR3 nucleotide sequence: TGTGCCAGCAGGTGGTCAGGGGGCCAGCCCCAGCATTTT.

Note on this clone: The junction shows a germline mismatch at one end, possibly a read error. V is TRBV7-2 and J is TRBJ1-1, with TRBD1 matching 7 bases. The CDR3 runs 11 residues. Germline V gene lookup returns CDR1 SGHTA and CDR2 FQGNSA. Written as DNA, the CDR3 is TGTGCCAGCAGCTTAAGGGACAGAATAGACTTT. As protein: CASSLRDRIDF.

The rearrangement uses TRBV7-8 and TRBJ1-6, with no clear D. V shed 6 bases and J shed 13 bases, with 19 bases lying between them. The CDR3 runs 14 residues. Germline values: CDR1 SGHVS, CDR2 FQNEAQ. The CDR3 region is CASSPMTKPGPLHF. The CDR3 nucleotides read TGTGCCAGCAGTCCAATGACAAAGCCGGGGCCCCTCCACTTT.

The chain joins TRBV30 to TRBJ2-2; TRBD1 agrees at 11 bases. This CDR3 has 15 amino acids. V shed 2 bases, J shed 6 bases, and the junction held 5 bases outside the gene matches. Looked up from germline, CDR1 is GTSNPN and CDR2 is SVGIG (reference sequence). CDR3 coding DNA: TGTGCCTGGAGTCCCGGGACAGGGGGGTCCGGGGAGCTGTTTTTT. Its protein is CAWSPGTGGSGELFF.

This clone was picked up one time. The chain is built from TRBV30 and TRBJ2-7, with D tentatively TRBD1 (5 bases). Per the germline V gene, CDR1 is GTSNPN and CDR2 is SVGIG (reference sequence). The CDR3 extends over 13 amino acids. V was pared by 2 bases and J by 7 bases, with 15 bases between. The DNA for the CDR3 is TGTGCCTGGAGTTATCGACAGTCTGGGGAGCAGTACTTC. Translating gives CAWSYRQSGEQYF.

The chain combines TRBV19 with TRBJ1-5, with 7 bases matching TRBD1. The germline V gene has CDR1 LNHDA and CDR2 SQIVND (reference sequence). V shed 3 bases, J shed 5 bases, and the junction held 10 bases outside the gene matches. The CDR3 length is 16 residues. Here the CDR3 reads CASSIRGDSRYQPQHF. In DNA form, the CDR3 reads TGTGCCAGTAGTATTAGGGGGGACAGTAGGTATCAGCCCCAGCATTTT.

The chain combines TRBV5-5 with TRBJ2-1; no definite D call. Germline V lookup: CDR1 SGHKS, CDR2 YYEKEE (reference sequence). The CDR3 contains 13 residues. Trimming took off 3 bases at V and 3 bases at J, with 7 bases between the two ends. The DNA of the CDR3 is TGTGCCAGCAGCTGGACGGACTACAATGAGCAGTTCTTC. Its protein product is CASSWTDYNEQFF.